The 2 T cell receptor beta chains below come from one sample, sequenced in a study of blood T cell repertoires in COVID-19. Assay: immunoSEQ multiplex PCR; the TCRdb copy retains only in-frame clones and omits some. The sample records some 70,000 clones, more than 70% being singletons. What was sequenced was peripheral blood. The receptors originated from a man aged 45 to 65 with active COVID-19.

In DNA, the CDR3 is TGTGCCAGCAGTCGGACGGGCCGACGGGACAGGGGGCGACGTGATACTTACAATGAGCAGTTCTTC. Translation: CASSRTGRRDRGRRDTYNEQFF. This chain connects TRBV3-1 (or the pseudogene TRBV3-2) to TRBJ2-1, with 12 bases aligning to TRBD1. The CDR3 has 22 residues. From germline, CDR1 is LGHDT and CDR2 YNNKEL (reference sequence). The V gene end was trimmed by 6 bases and the J gene end by 4 bases; junction bases not matched to a gene: 25.

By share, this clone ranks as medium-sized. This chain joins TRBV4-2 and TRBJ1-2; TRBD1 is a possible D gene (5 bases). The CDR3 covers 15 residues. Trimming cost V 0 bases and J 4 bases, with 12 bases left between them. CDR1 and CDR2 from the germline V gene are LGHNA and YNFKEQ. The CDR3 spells CASSQDVGQVYGYTF. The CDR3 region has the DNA TGTGCCAGCAGCCAAGATGTGGGGCAGGTCTATGGCTACACCTTC.